This T cell receptor beta chain was recorded in a study of T cells in Graves' hyperthyroidism and ophthalmopathy. Trimming cost V 4 bases and J 7 bases, with 17 bases left between them. The germline gives CDR1 LNHDA, CDR2 SQIVND (reference sequence). The CDR3 is made up of 15 amino acids. RNA transcripts provided the source from which TCR beta CDR3 regions were amplified. Carried out on the TCR CDR3, a first-round RT-PCR used the HTBI primer set. TCRdb used MiXCR to reprocess the multiplex PCR reads, holding one entry per CDR3 protein. Here the sample spans 400,000 or so distinct CDR3 sequences, around 15% being singletons.

This chain uses TRBV19 with TRBJ2-1; possibly TRBD2 for D (7 bases). This TCR was sampled from a woman aged 60-75 years with Graves' ophthalmopathy. The sequencing sample was made of blood. Written as DNA, the CDR3 is TGTGCCAGTAGTAGGCGGGAGCTGAGGGGGAATGAGCAGTTCTTC. Its translation is CASSRRELRGNEQFF.